The 13 T cell receptor beta chains listed next were all sequenced from one sample in a study of shared clonotypes between healthy human individuals. Sequencing was performed with immunoSEQ multiplex PCR; in TCRdb, only in-frame clones are kept and a portion is missing. The sample lists 2 million to 3 million clones, 93% seen once, with approximately 0.35% in the top ten. What was sequenced was naive CD4+ T cells from PBMCs. Specified subset: CD45RA+ positively selected. These TCRs come from a man aged 18 to 35 in good health. Some clones in this sample may be carry-over from other donors' samples.

The chain combines TRBV19 with TRBJ1-1, with unresolved D. The CDR3 runs 13 residues. Looked up from germline, CDR1 is LNHDA and CDR2 is SQIVND (reference sequence). V was shortened by 7 bases and J by 0 bases, with 9 bases between the two germline ends. The CDR3 spells CASNGQMNTEAFF. CDR3 coding DNA: TGTGCCAGTAATGGGCAGATGAACACTGAAGCTTTCTTT. Drawing the rest from reference TRBV19 and TRBJ1-1, the complete variable domain is DGGITQSPKYLFRKEGQNVTLSCEQNLNHDAMYWYRQDPGQGLRLIYYSQIVNDFQKGDIAEGYSVSREKKESFPLTVTSAQKNPTAFYLCASNGQMNTEAFFGQGTRLTVV.

This chain joins TRBV2 and TRBJ2-3; possibly TRBD2 for D (6 bases). Trimming removed 1 base at V and 6 bases at J, with 11 bases between. This CDR3 region has 14 residues. Germline loops: CDR1 SNHLY, CDR2 FYNNEI. The CDR3 nucleotides read TGTGCCAGCAGTGAAGAACCGGGGAGGGATACGCAGTATTTT. Its protein product is CASSEEPGRDTQYF.

The V gene is TRBV4-1, the J gene TRBJ1-2, with 8 positions matching TRBD1. The V and J ends lost 4 bases and 2 bases, in that order; junction bases with no gene match: 6. The germline V gene encodes CDR1 MGHRA and CDR2 YSYEKL. This CDR3 has 15 amino acids. DNA for the CDR3: TGCGCCAGCAGCCCGGGACAGGCCCAAAACTATGGCTACACCTTC. Translation: CASSPGQAQNYGYTF.

The chain is built from TRBV11-2 and TRBJ1-2; TRBD1 is a possible D gene (6 bases). This CDR3 spans 17 amino acids. Trimming cost V 1 base and J 4 bases, with 19 bases left between them. CDR1 is SGHAT and CDR2 is FQNNGV in the germline V gene. In DNA form, the CDR3 reads TGTGCCAGCAGCTTAGTGCACGGGGGCAGGCCCGGCTATGGCTACACCTTC. Protein: CASSLVHGGRPGYGYTF.

The gene calls are TRBV19 and TRBJ2-6; D gene unclear. The CDR3 contains 19 residues. CDR1 is LNHDA, CDR2 SQIVND, per germline (reference sequence). Trimming cost V 10 bases and J 0 bases, with 25 bases left between them. The CDR3 nucleotides are TGTGCCACCTCGATTTGGCGTGGGCAGCTAACCTCTGGGGCCAACGTCCTGACTTTC. This translates into CATSIWRGQLTSGANVLTF. The whole variable domain, filled in from reference TRBV19 and TRBJ2-6, reads DGGITQSPKYLFRKEGQNVTLSCEQNLNHDAMYWYRQDPGQGLRLIYYSQIVNDFQKGDIAEGYSVSREKKESFPLTVTSAQKNPTAFYLCATSIWRGQLTSGANVLTFGAGSRLTVL.

The chain joins TRBV27 to TRBJ2-1; D assignment may be TRBD1 or TRBD2 (5 bases each). Germline CDR1 MNHEY, CDR2 SMNVEV (reference sequence). V gave up 3 bases and J gave up 3 bases, with 12 bases separating them. The CDR3 contains 15 residues. This chain's CDR3 is CASSFEGPGYNEQFF. The DNA for the CDR3 is TGTGCCAGCAGTTTTGAGGGGCCGGGCTACAATGAGCAGTTCTTC.

The chain links TRBV11-3 to TRBJ1-5; D gene ambiguous. This CDR3 comprises 16 residues. Trimming pared 0 bases from V and 2 bases from J, leaving 11 bases between. The germline CDR1 and CDR2 sequences are SGHNT and YENEEA. Here the CDR3 reads CASSLEGPAGNQPQHF. The CDR3 nucleotides read TGTGCCAGCAGCTTAGAAGGGCCAGCAGGCAATCAGCCCCAGCATTTT.

This chain connects TRBV30 to TRBJ2-1; 14 nucleotides align to TRBD2. Losses at the gene ends were 4 bases for V and 4 bases for J; bases not matched to a gene: 12. The CDR3 sequence is 18 residues long. The V gene's germline CDR1 is GTSNPN and CDR2 SVGIG (reference sequence). The CDR3 DNA reads as TGTGCCTGGAATTCTAAAGAGGGACTAGCGGGAGCGTACAATGAGCAGTTCTTC. It specifies CAWNSKEGLAGAYNEQFF.

The chain links TRBV4-3 to TRBJ2-2, with 9 bases fitting TRBD2. V gave up 4 bases and J gave up 6 bases; unmatched junction bases: 6. Germline-derived CDR1 and CDR2 are LGHNA and YSLEER. The CDR3 is 15 residues long. The CDR3 bases are TGCGCCAGCAGCCCCATAACTAGCGGGTCCGGGGAGCTGTTTTTT. As protein: CASSPITSGSGELFF.

The chain uses TRBV14 and TRBJ2-7; D gene unclear. With 2 bases removed from V and 2 bases from J, the gap between germline ends came to 19 bases. Germline lookup yields CDR1 SGHDN and CDR2 FVKESK. The CDR3 loop spans 17 amino acids. The CDR3 nucleotides are TGTGCCAGCAGCCAATCGTGGTGGCGTAAACTTCCCTACGAGCAGTACTTC. Encoded protein: CASSQSWWRKLPYEQYF.

The J gene is TRBJ2-7, the V gene TRBV7-7, with 11 bases matching TRBD1. The length of the CDR3 is 14 residues. The ends lost 5 bases at V and 7 bases at J; junction bases unmatched: 7. CDR1 SSHAT and CDR2 FNYEAQ come from the germline V gene (reference sequence). CDR3 sequence reads: CASSMGTGGREQYF. CDR3 nucleotides: TGTGCCAGCAGCATGGGGACAGGGGGGAGAGAGCAGTACTTC. The complete variable domain, with remaining parts taken from reference TRBV7-7 and TRBJ2-7, reads GAGVSQSPRYKVTKRGQDVTLRCDPISSHATLYWYQQALGQGPEFLTYFNYEAQPDKSGLPSDRFSAERPEGSISTLTIQRTEQRDSAMYRCASSMGTGGREQYFGPGTRLTVT.

The chain couples TRBV9 to TRBJ2-4; 7 bases are shared with TRBD2. CDR1 SGDLS and CDR2 YYNGEE come from the germline V gene. The CDR3 is made up of 15 amino acids. The J segment lost 6 bases and the V segment lost 4 bases, leaving 10 bases of the junction unmatched. The CDR3, as DNA: TGTGCCAGCAGCCCCGAGTGGGAGGGAGGAAACATTCAGTACTTC. Amino acid sequence: CASSPEWEGGNIQYF.

For this clone: This specimen includes other DNA sequences encoding the same CDR3. The chain joins TRBV6-5 to TRBJ1-2; tentative D call: TRBD1 (5 bases). Germline V gene data show CDR1 as MNHEY and CDR2 as SVGAGI. V was trimmed by 6 bases and J by 5 bases, leaving 13 bases between them. The CDR3 spans 13 residues. CDR3 DNA sequence: TGTGCCAGCAGCCCCGGGACGGGATATGGCTACACCTTC. This sequence encodes CASSPGTGYGYTF.